Shown below are 20 T cell receptor beta chains from a single sample sequenced in a study of beta chain features in type 1 diabetes. The entirety of the isolated RNA underwent reverse transcription, so expressed TCRB transcripts were sequenced. The protocol was immunoSEQ multiplex PCR, while the TCRdb copy is restricted to in-frame clones and leaves out a portion. The repertoire holds just over 450,000 clones, with approximately 28% as singletons. The sequencing sample was made of naive CD4+ T cells from blood. These receptors were taken from a man younger than 35 in good health.

This clone was counted between two and nine times. The chain recombines TRBV9 with TRBJ2-1; 8 positions match TRBD1. The germline gives CDR1 SGDLS, CDR2 YYNGEE. This CDR3 is 19 amino acids long. V dropped 3 bases and J dropped 6; count of bases not matched to a gene: 20. The CDR3 protein is CASSGSVRQGFIKGNEQFF. CDR3 nucleotides: TGTGCCAGCAGCGGGTCAGTAAGACAGGGGTTTATTAAAGGCAATGAGCAGTTCTTC.

The chain combines TRBV9 with TRBJ2-7, with 11 positions matching TRBD1. The CDR3 has 14 amino acids. Germline V gene sequence: CDR1 SGDLS, CDR2 YYNGEE. After removal of 3 bases from V and 6 bases from J, the junction contained 5 bases not matched to a gene. CDR3 in DNA: TGTGCCAGCAGCGGAGGGGACAGGGGGTCCGAGCAGTACTTC. Residues: CASSGGDRGSEQYF.

The gene calls are TRBV11-2 and TRBJ2-3; D gene ambiguous. The CDR3 is 12 amino acids. Germline V gene lookup returns CDR1 SGHAT and CDR2 FQNNGV. V was clipped by 5 bases and J by 2 bases, with 5 bases between them. CDR3 sequence reads: CASSPYTDTQYF. The CDR3 DNA reads TGTGCCAGCAGCCCATACACAGATACGCAGTATTTT. Full variable domain (outside the CDR3, taken from reference TRBV11-2 and TRBJ2-3): EAGVAQSPRYKIIEKRQSVAFWCNPISGHATLYWYQQILGQGPKLLIQFQNNGVVDDSQLPKDRFSAERLKGVDSTLKIQPAKLEDSAVYLCASSPYTDTQYFGPGTRLTVL.

This clone occurred a few times. The chain employs TRBV25-1 and TRBJ2-5, with TRBD1 matching over 8 bases. This CDR3 is built from 13 residues. Per germline, CDR1 MGHDK and CDR2 SYGVNS. The V gene end was trimmed by 6 bases and the J gene end by 5 bases; junction bases not matched to a gene: 5. The CDR3 nucleotides read TGTGCCAGCAGCCGAACAGGGGGGGAGACCCAGTACTTC. Residues: CASSRTGGETQYF.

This chain links TRBV18 with TRBJ2-7; the D gene is possibly TRBD1 (6 bases). V lost 2 bases, J lost 8 bases, and 19 bases lay in between. Germline V CDR1 and CDR2: KGHSH, LQKENI. This CDR3 has 15 residues. This CDR3 reads CASSPNFRDKDQQYF. The CDR3 DNA is TGTGCCAGCTCACCAAATTTCCGGGACAAGGACCAGCAGTACTTC.

This clone has just a few counts. The chain recombines TRBV4-3 with TRBJ2-1; perhaps TRBD2 as D (6 bases). From germline, CDR1 is LGHNA and CDR2 YSLEER. The germline V and J ends were trimmed by 4 bases and 5 bases, with 12 bases remaining between them. The CDR3 sequence is 14 residues long. The CDR3 bases are TGCGCCAGCAGCCTCAAGGGAGGAAACAATGAGCAGTTCTTC. Protein sequence: CASSLKGGNNEQFF.

The sample holds a few counts of this clone. The genes are TRBV28 and TRBJ2-5; D remains unclear. In germline, CDR1 is MDHEN, CDR2 SYDVKM. The CDR3 runs 14 residues. V gave up 4 bases and J gave up 2 bases, with 11 bases separating them. The CDR3 DNA follows: TGTGCCAGCAGTTCGAGAGCAGTGCAAGAGACCCAGTACTTC. Protein: CASSSRAVQETQYF.

This sequence joins TRBV7-9 and TRBJ2-1; 9 positions match TRBD2. This CDR3 has 15 residues. V dropped 6 bases and J dropped 6; count of bases not matched to a gene: 9. From germline, CDR1 is SEHNR and CDR2 FQNEAQ (reference sequence). CDR3 sequence (DNA): TGTGCCAGCAGGGCTGGACTAGCGAGGGGCAATGAGCAGTTCTTC. Protein: CASRAGLARGNEQFF.

The rearrangement joins TRBV28 to TRBJ2-7; TRBD2 matches 8 bases. V dropped 7 bases and J dropped 3; count of bases not matched to a gene: 20. The CDR3 contains 18 residues. Germline V CDR1 and CDR2: MDHEN, SYDVKM. The CDR3 nucleotides read TGTGCCAGCACCACCTGGGGTAGCGGGATCTCTCGATTCTACGAGCAGTACTTC. Protein product: CASTTWGSGISRFYEQYF. Full variable domain (remainder filled in from reference TRBV28 and TRBJ2-7): DVKVTQSSRYLVKRTGEKVFLECVQDMDHENMFWYRQDPGLGLRLIYFSYDVKMKEKGDIPEGYSVSREKKERFSLILESASTNQTSMYLCASTTWGSGISRFYEQYFGPGTRLTVT.

The V gene is TRBV7-8, the J gene TRBJ1-2, with D unresolved. Germline CDR1 reads SGHVS; CDR2 reads FQNEAQ. The CDR3 has 14 amino acids. The germline V and J ends were trimmed by 3 bases and 1 base, with 9 bases remaining between them. CDR3 coding DNA: TGTGCCAGCAGCTTGGACCAAAATAACTATGGCTACACCTTC. Amino acid sequence: CASSLDQNNYGYTF.

This clone was picked up a small number of times. V usage is TRBV30 and J usage is TRBJ2-4, with TRBD1 as a possible D gene (5 bases). This CDR3 has 12 amino acids. V lost 5 bases and J 12 bases, leaving 17 bases between the germline ends. Per germline, CDR1 GTSNPN and CDR2 SVGIG (reference sequence). The CDR3 here is CAWAQGRMAQYF. The CDR3 coding sequence is TGTGCCTGGGCCCAGGGCAGAATGGCTCAGTACTTC.

This clone was recorded a few times. The chain joins TRBV6-5 to TRBJ2-1; the match to TRBD1 covers 7 bases. The CDR3 contains 11 residues. The junction had 3 bases not matched to a gene; V was cut back by 6 bases and J by 10 bases. Looked up from germline, CDR1 is MNHEY and CDR2 is SVGAGI. CDR3 nucleotides: TGTGCCAGCAGCCAGGACAGGGAGCAGTTCTTC. The encoded protein is CASSQDREQFF.

The sample holds a few counts of this clone. V and J are TRBV28 and TRBJ1-2, with 7 bases matching TRBD1. CDR3 length: 17 amino acids. With V trimmed by 2 bases and J by 4 bases, 13 bases remained unmatched. CDR1 and CDR2 from the germline V gene are MDHEN and SYDVKM. CDR3 DNA: TGTGCCAGCAGTTTAGGGAGGGGGCTCGTCTTGAGCTATGGCTACACCTTC. Translated, it gives CASSLGRGLVLSYGYTF.

The rearrangement uses TRBV30 and TRBJ2-5; D ambiguous. The CDR3 contains 14 residues. Trimming shortened V by 2 bases and J by 5 bases, and 15 bases separated the two germline ends. The germline V gene has CDR1 GTSNPN and CDR2 SVGIG (reference sequence). CDR3 in DNA: TGTGCCTGGAGTAAAGATTGGAGCTCTGAGACCCAGTACTTC. It yields the protein CAWSKDWSSETQYF.

This clone has only a few counts. This chain joins TRBV7-2 and TRBJ1-5, with a weak D call TRBD1 (6 bases). Germline CDR1 is SGHTA and CDR2 is FQGNSA. The ends were cut back, 1 base at V and 7 bases at J, with 11 bases in the middle. CDR3 length equals 14 residues. For the CDR3, the DNA is TGTGCCAGCAGCTTAGTCAGGGGAGGACAGCCCCAGCATTTT. Translation gives CASSLVRGGQPQHF.

The chain uses TRBV6-5 and TRBJ2-3, with no clear D. The CDR3 extends over 15 amino acids. CDR1 and CDR2 (germline): MNHEY, SVGAGI. Trimming removed 2 bases from V and 2 bases from J, with 11 bases in between. This CDR3 is CASSYRGLTTDTQYF. The CDR3 DNA reads as TGTGCCAGCAGTTACCGAGGTCTAACCACAGATACGCAGTATTTT.

CDR3 nucleotides: TGCAGTGCTCACAGGGTTGAAAAACTGTTTTTT. This encodes CSAHRVEKLFF. This chain links TRBV20-1 with TRBJ1-4; possibly TRBD1 for D (6 bases). The CDR3 runs 11 residues. The germline V and J ends were trimmed by 5 bases and 7 bases, with 8 bases remaining between them. From germline, CDR1 is DFQATT and CDR2 SNEGSKA (reference sequence).

This clone came up a few times. The gene calls are TRBV2 and TRBJ2-3; perhaps TRBD2 as D (5 bases). Trimming left V 5 bases short and J 1 base short, with 10 bases between. The germline V gene encodes CDR1 SNHLY and CDR2 FYNNEI. This CDR3 comprises 14 residues. This CDR3 is CASSPSSGTDTQYF. CDR3 nucleotides: TGTGCCAGCAGTCCTAGCAGTGGCACAGATACGCAGTATTTT. Together with reference TRBV2 and TRBJ2-3, the CDR3 gives the full variable domain: EPEVTQTPSHQVTQMGQEVILRCVPISNHLYFYWYRQILGQKVEFLVSFYNNEISEKSEIFDDQFSVERPDGSNFTLKIRSTKLEDSAMYFCASSPSSGTDTQYFGPGTRLTVL.

As concerns this clone: In the same sample, other DNA sequences code for this CDR3. V usage is TRBV9 and J usage is TRBJ2-3, with TRBD2 matching 11 bases. The CDR3 spans 15 residues. CDR1 and CDR2 (germline): SGDLS, YYNGEE. The V gene end was trimmed by 0 bases and the J gene end by 3 bases; junction bases not matched to a gene: 0. The CDR3 loop is CASSVGTSGTDTQYF. The CDR3 coding sequence is TGTGCCAGCAGCGTAGGGACTAGCGGGACAGATACGCAGTATTTT.

V is TRBV28 and J is TRBJ2-7; possibly TRBD1 or TRBD2 for D (5 bases each). The V end was cut by 6 bases, the J end by 2 bases, with 14 bases between. The CDR3 is 14 amino acids. Germline CDR1 MDHEN, CDR2 SYDVKM. CDR3 nucleotide sequence: TGTGCCAGCAGCTGGGACGTAGGCACCTACGAGCAGTACTTC. It yields the protein CASSWDVGTYEQYF.